This T cell receptor beta chain was sequenced for a study of cytomegalovirus exposure and HLA in healthy donors. Study background: A data release that came early held 80 million or so unique TCRs from HLA-typed donors.

Per the germline V gene, CDR1 is SGHTA and CDR2 is FQGNSA. The CDR3 sequence is 15 residues long. Both 60 Vbeta primers and 13 Jbeta primers went into the PCR. Profiling relied on immunoSEQ multiplex PCR, and the TCRdb table lists in-frame clones only, not all of them. Among roughly 130,000 clones listed, roughly four fifths were seen once. The sample comprised PBMCs. The TCR was taken from a woman in her forties in good health and CMV-seropositive. The chain uses TRBV7-2 and TRBJ2-5; 10 bases line up with TRBD2. The J call is uncertain, as TRBJ2-7 better fits the DNA end. The chain's CDR3 is CASSLEAGGPYEQYF. CDR3 DNA: TGTGCCAGCAGCTTAGAAGCGGGAGGGCCTTACGAGCAGTACTTC.